This is a list of T cell receptor beta chains from one sample in a study of control samples from healthy donors and cancer patients. Sequencing used immunoSEQ multiplex PCR; TCRdb keeps in-frame clones, though not all of them. The sample lists about 150,000 clones; about 90% were seen once. The sample comprised blood. Receptors originate from a woman aged 25 to 39 in good health. Both conserved end residues are part of each CDR3. The D gene is left open where the match is weak. Where a row states a size, it is once, few, many or the class of an expanded clone; other rows omit it.

J,size,D,V,CDR3,DNA
TRBJ1-3,NA,NA,TRBV6-5,CASRKGRNSGNTIYF,TGTGCCAGCAGGAAGGGACGGAACTCTGGAAACACCATATATTTT
TRBJ1-1,NA,NA,TRBV5-5,CASRLGGQLGMNTEAFF,TGTGCCAGCAGGTTAGGAGGGCAACTGGGGATGAACACTGAAGCTTTCTTT
TRBJ2-1,NA,NA,TRBV7-9,CASTITSRASGDGEQFF,TGTGCCAGCACCATTACAAGCAGGGCCTCGGGAGACGGCGAGCAGTTCTTC
TRBJ1-1,NA,NA,TRBV6-6,CASSYLAGTLNTEAFF,TGTGCCAGCAGTTACCTGGCCGGGACACTGAACACTGAAGCTTTCTTT
TRBJ2-1,NA,NA,TRBV5-4,CASGKFVISSYNEQFF,TGTGCCAGCGGAAAATTCGTGATCAGCTCCTACAATGAGCAGTTCTTC
TRBJ1-3,NA,NA,TRBV6-1,CASSEVLVRSSGNTIYF,TGTGCCAGCAGTGAAGTTTTGGTCCGCAGCTCTGGAAACACCATATATTTT
TRBJ1-5,NA,TRBD1,TRBV28,CASGDSSNQPQHF,TGTGCCAGCGGGGACAGTAGCAATCAGCCCCAGCATTTT
TRBJ1-3,NA,TRBD1,TRBV11-3,CASSSGQADYSGNTIYF,TGTGCCAGCAGCTCGGGACAGGCGGATTACTCTGGAAACACCATATATTTT
TRBJ1-3,NA,NA,TRBV20-1,CSASPPGKLLSGNTIYF,TGCAGTGCTAGTCCCCCAGGGAAACTCCTCTCTGGAAACACCATATATTTT
TRBJ2-3,NA,NA,TRBV7-3,CASSLRVGGSTDTQYF,TGTGCCAGCAGCTTAAGGGTGGGGGGCAGCACAGATACGCAGTATTTT
TRBJ2-7,NA,NA,TRBV6-5,CASSYSWRAEGYEQYF,TGTGCCAGCAGTTACTCCTGGAGGGCAGAGGGCTACGAGCAGTACTTC
TRBJ2-5,NA,NA,TRBV7-9,CASSFLQGEKGQETQYF,TGTGCCAGCAGCTTCCTGCAGGGCGAGAAGGGCCAAGAGACCCAGTACTTC
TRBJ2-5,once,TRBD2,TRBV14,CASSLLIAGGPQTQYF,TGTGCCAGCAGCCTCCTAATAGCGGGAGGGCCTCAGACCCAGTACTTC
TRBJ2-7,NA,TRBD2,TRBV19,CASSIGGGREQYF,TGTGCCAGTAGTATCGGGGGAGGGCGCGAGCAGTACTTC